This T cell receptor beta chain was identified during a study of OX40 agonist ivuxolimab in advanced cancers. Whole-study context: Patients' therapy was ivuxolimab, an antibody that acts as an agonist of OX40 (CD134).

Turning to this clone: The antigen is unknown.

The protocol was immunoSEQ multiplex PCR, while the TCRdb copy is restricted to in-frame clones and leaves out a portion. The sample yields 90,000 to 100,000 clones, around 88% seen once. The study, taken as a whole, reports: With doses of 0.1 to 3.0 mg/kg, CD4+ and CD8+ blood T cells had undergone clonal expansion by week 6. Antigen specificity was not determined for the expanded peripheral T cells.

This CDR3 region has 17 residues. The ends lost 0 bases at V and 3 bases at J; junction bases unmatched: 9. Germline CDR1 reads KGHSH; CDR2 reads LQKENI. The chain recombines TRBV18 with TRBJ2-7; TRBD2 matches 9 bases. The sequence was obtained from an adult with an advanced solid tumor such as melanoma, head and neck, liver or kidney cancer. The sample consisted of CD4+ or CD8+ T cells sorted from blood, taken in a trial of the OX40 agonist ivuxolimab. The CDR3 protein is CASSPPSGSGGSYEQYF. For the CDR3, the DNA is TGTGCCAGCTCACCACCTTCGGGTAGCGGGGGAAGCTACGAGCAGTACTTC.